The source of this TCR beta chain is a study of T cell responses to AZD1222 COVID-19 vaccine. Study-level results: Two AZD1222 administrations were followed by greater Spike-specific TCR breadth and depth.

A word on this clone: As yet, its antigen is unknown.

Libraries were prepared by immunoSEQ multiplex PCR; TCRdb keeps only in-frame clonotypes and omits some of them. In the table there are about 140,000 clones, more than 80% of which are singletons. This specimen was peripheral blood, taken 28 days after the second dose of the MenACWY control vaccine. The clonotype originates from an adult who received the MenACWY meningococcal vaccine as a control.

The CDR3: CASSYTGSSGNTIYF. The DNA for the CDR3 is TGTGCCAGCAGCTATACCGGGTCCTCTGGAAACACCATATATTTT. The chain is built from TRBV6-2 or TRBV6-3 and TRBJ1-3; D is undetermined. The CDR3 consists of 15 residues. Trimming took off 6 bases at V and 0 bases at J, with 12 bases between the two ends. CDR1 and CDR2 (germline): MNHEY, SVGEGT.